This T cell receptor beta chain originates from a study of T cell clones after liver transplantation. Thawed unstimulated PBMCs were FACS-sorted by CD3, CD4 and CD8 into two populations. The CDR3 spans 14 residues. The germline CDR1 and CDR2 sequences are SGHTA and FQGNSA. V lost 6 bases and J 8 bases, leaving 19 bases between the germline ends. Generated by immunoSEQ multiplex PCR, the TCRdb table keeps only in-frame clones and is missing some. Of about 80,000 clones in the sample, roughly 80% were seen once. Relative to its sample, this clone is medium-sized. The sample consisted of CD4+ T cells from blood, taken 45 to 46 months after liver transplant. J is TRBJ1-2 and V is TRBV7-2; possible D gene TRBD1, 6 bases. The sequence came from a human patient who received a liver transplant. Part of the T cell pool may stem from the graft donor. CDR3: CASSTPGGFWGYTF. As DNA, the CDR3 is TGTGCCAGCAGTACCCCGGGGGGCTTTTGGGGCTACACCTTC.